This is a list of T cell receptor beta chains from one sample in a study of blood T cells in healthy people across ages. TCRdb processed the 5' RACE reads anew with MiXCR; each CDR3 protein has one entry. The table has 950,000 to 1,200,000 distinct CDR3 sequences, around two fifths seen once. Sequences were obtained from blood. These receptors all stem from a man aged 18 to 29 in good health. Each CDR3 is given with its conserved first and last residue. D genes are given only for firm matches. Size tells how often a clone was seen (once, few, many) or the class of an expanded clone, and some rows leave it out.

>TRBV7-2|TRBJ1-4|NA|NA
TGTGCCAGCAGCTTCGGGAGGGTTCCTAATGAAAAACTGTTTTTT
CASSFGRVPNEKLFF
>TRBV7-9|TRBJ1-5|NA|NA
TGTGCCAGCAGCCCCGGGGACCTTATCAAGGGTCAGCCCCAGCATTTT
CASSPGDLIKGQPQHF
>TRBV20-1|TRBJ1-4|few|NA
TGCAGTGCTAGTTACTCGGGGGCGAGGGGGACTAATGAAAAACTGTTTTTT
CSASYSGARGTNEKLFF
>TRBV15|TRBJ2-3|few|NA
TGTGCCACCAGCAGAGCGTGGGATACGCAGTATTTT
CATSRAWDTQYF
>TRBV4-3|TRBJ2-5|few|NA
TGCGCCAGCAGCCAAGATCGGACAGTCGGAAAGCAGTACTTC
CASSQDRTVGKQYF
>TRBV3-1|TRBJ2-3|NA|TRBD2
TGTGCCAGCAGCCAAATTAGCGGGGTGCCCACAGATACGCAGTATTTT
CASSQISGVPTDTQYF
>TRBV5-1|TRBJ2-7|NA|NA
TGCGCCAGCAGCTTGATCGAGGGGTCCCCCTACGAGCAGTACTTC
CASSLIEGSPYEQYF
>TRBV20-1|TRBJ1-6|many|NA
TGCAGTGCTAGAGGATCTTATAATTCACCCCTCCACTTT
CSARGSYNSPLHF
>TRBV29-1|TRBJ2-6|NA|NA
TGCAGCGTTGACGGGACAGAGGGGGGTTCTGGGGCCAACGTCCTGACTTTC
CSVDGTEGGSGANVLTF
>TRBV10-3|TRBJ2-7|NA|NA
TGTGCCATCACTGGGATGCCTGGTCCCGAGCAGTACTTC
CAITGMPGPEQYF
>TRBV30|TRBJ1-5|NA|NA
TGTGCCGGGAGCGGAATAGATCAGCCCCAGCATTTT
CAGSGIDQPQHF
>TRBV10-3|TRBJ2-1|few|NA
TGTGCCATCAGTGACCCGGCAGCGACACTCAACAATGAGCAGTTCTTC
CAISDPAATLNNEQFF
>TRBV20-1|TRBJ1-1|few|NA
TGCAGTGCTAGGAGGGACATTAAGAACACTGAAGCTTTCTTT
CSARRDIKNTEAFF
>TRBV20-1|TRBJ2-5|NA|TRBD1
TGCAGTGCTCTCCCAGGGGGTGCGATCCTACAATACGAGACCCAGTACTTC
CSALPGGAILQYETQYF
>TRBV6-1|TRBJ2-3|few|NA
TGTGCCAGCAACGACGCCGGATGGGCAGATACGCAGTATTTT
CASNDAGWADTQYF
>TRBV11-2|TRBJ2-1|NA|TRBD2
TGTGCCAGCAGCCGACTAGCGGGGGGGAGTGAGCAGTTCTTC
CASSRLAGGSEQFF
>TRBV6-2/TRBV6-3|TRBJ1-5|NA|NA
TGTGCCAGCAGTTACTCGTTTGGCTCGGGCGGGGGGGGCAATCAGCCCCAGCATTTT
CASSYSFGSGGGGNQPQHF
>TRBV7-9|TRBJ2-3|few|TRBD1
TGTGCCAGCAGCTTAGTGGGCGGACAGGGCACAGATACGCAGTATTTT
CASSLVGGQGTDTQYF
>TRBV29-1|TRBJ2-1|NA|NA
TGCAGCGTTGAAGACTACCTTTTTTGTCACAGGGCTGGCAATGAGCAGTTCTTC
CSVEDYLFCHRAGNEQFF
>TRBV5-1|TRBJ2-1|few|NA
TGCGCCAGCAGCTTGAGGGCTGGGGGCCCCTACAATGAGCAGTTCTTC
CASSLRAGGPYNEQFF
>TRBV6-1|TRBJ1-2|few|NA
TGTGCCGGCAGGGGAACCTTTTATGGCTACACCTTC
CAGRGTFYGYTF
>TRBV7-9|TRBJ2-3|NA|NA
TGTGCCAGCAGCTTAGACGGGGGCGAGACAGATACGCAGTATTTT
CASSLDGGETDTQYF
>TRBV7-3|TRBJ2-2|NA|NA
TGTGCCAGCAGCTTATCGGTGGGATCGAACACCGGGGAGCTGTTTTTT
CASSLSVGSNTGELFF
>TRBV9|TRBJ2-1|few|NA
TGTGCCAGCGGAGCCTGGGGGGACCTCTCCTACAATGAGCAGTTCTTC
CASGAWGDLSYNEQFF
>TRBV20-1|TRBJ2-5|few|NA
TGCAGTGCTAGAGATGTCCGGCGGCGTAAAGATGCCCAGTACTTC
CSARDVRRRKDAQYF
>TRBV7-9|TRBJ2-1|NA|TRBD1
TGTGCCAGCAGCTCCGGAGACAGGGGTCGAGACTCCTACAATGAGCAGTTCTTC
CASSSGDRGRDSYNEQFF
>TRBV27|TRBJ2-7|few|NA
TGTGCCAGCAGTTTAGTTCCAGACTACGAGCAGTACTTC
CASSLVPDYEQYF
>TRBV30|TRBJ1-5|few|NA
TGTGCCTGGAGTGTTGGTAGGGGGGATCAGCCCCAGCATTTT
CAWSVGRGDQPQHF
>TRBV20-1|TRBJ1-1|once|NA
TGCAGTACCTCAGGGGACACTGAAGCTTTCTTT
CSTSGDTEAFF
>TRBV29-1|TRBJ2-3|few|TRBD1
TGCAGCGTCAGGGGGCGATTGTCACGCACAGATACGAAGTATTTT
CSVRGRLSRTDTKYF
>TRBV29-1|TRBJ2-1|many|NA
TGCAGCGTTGAAGATATGCGAGCGAACAATGAGCAGTTCTTC
CSVEDMRANNEQFF
>TRBV20-1|TRBJ2-3|NA|TRBD2
TGCAGTGCTCACGGACTAGCGGGGGACCCAGATACGCAGTATTTT
CSAHGLAGDPDTQYF